This T cell receptor (beta chain) emerged from a study of CD8 T cells in ankylosing spondylitis. Making use of molecular barcodes, quantitative 5'-RACE generated TCR beta libraries. TCRdb fed the 5' RACE reads into MiXCR, producing one record per CDR3 protein. Of 250,000 to 350,000 distinct CDR3 sequences in the sample, around 21% were seen once. This clonotype was found a few times. The CDR3 totals 16 residues. V was trimmed by 2 bases and J by 4 bases, leaving 15 bases between them. Germline values: CDR1 MNHEY, CDR2 SVGEGT. The sample comprised blood, either unsorted or a sorted T cell fraction (not recorded which). The receptor was isolated from a female donor with ankylosing spondylitis or in good health (not recorded which). This sequence joins TRBV6-2 or TRBV6-3 and TRBJ1-5; D is unresolved. CDR3 amino acids: CASSYPGRRANQPQHF. CDR3 DNA: TGTGCCAGCAGTTACCCCGGGAGGAGGGCAAATCAGCCCCAGCATTTT.